This T cell receptor (beta chain) comes out of a study of T cells after yellow fever vaccination. TCRdb itself ran the 5' RACE reads through MiXCR, one entry per CDR3 protein. The sample includes roughly 520,000 distinct CDR3 sequences, less than 25% seen only once; the top ten take about 16%. Study-level results: Reappearance after the booster was seen for most primary-vaccination clones, at 96% CD4 and 85% to 90% CD8.

Trimming removed 0 bases from V and 11 bases from J, with 11 bases in between. Per the germline V gene, CDR1 is KGHSH and CDR2 is LQKENI. There are 13 residues in the CDR3. This clonotype has ten or more counts. Antigen unknown. Sequences were derived from PBMCs, sampled less than 25 days after the first yellow fever vaccination. This receptor was identified in a man younger than 35 who received the YFV17D yellow fever vaccine. This chain uses TRBV18 with TRBJ2-1, with a tentative D call TRBD1 (6 bases). The CDR3 reads CASSPPGAGQQFF. In DNA form, the CDR3 reads TGTGCCAGCTCACCACCGGGGGCAGGGCAGCAGTTCTTC.